This T cell receptor (beta chain) was recovered during a study of tumor and adjacent non-tumor tissue in lung cancer. Worth noting for this clonotype: Compared with germline, one end of the junction differs, possibly owing to a read error.

RNA was extracted from bulk tissue without any cell sorting. The normal lung tissue was taken more than 3 cm from the tumor edge. A modified ARM-PCR protocol with three rounds of nested PCR amplified TCRbeta. Each CDR3 protein gets one entry after TCRdb re-called the multiplex PCR reads with MiXCR. The table has 60,000 to 90,000 distinct CDR3 sequences, around two thirds seen once; the top ten hold around a quarter. The germline V gene encodes CDR1 SGHAT and CDR2 FQNNGV. This CDR3 is 13 amino acids long. This receptor was identified in a woman in her forties or fifties with non-small cell lung cancer. The chain is built from TRBV11-2 and TRBJ2-1; no reliable D call. The sequenced material came from distant non-tumor lung tissue. The CDR3 DNA follows: TGTGCCAACAGCCTCAATAACAACAATGGGCAGTTCTTC. Translating it yields CANSLNNNNGQFF.